The clone carrying this TCR beta chain came up a few times. The same CDR3 also results from other DNA sequences found in this sample. Sequencing was performed with immunoSEQ multiplex PCR; in TCRdb, only in-frame clones are kept and a portion is missing. This table has 8,000 to 9,500 clones, more than 25% appearing once. This specimen belongs to a study of graft-versus-host responses after intestinal transplantation. CDR1 and CDR2 (germline): SGDLS, YYNGEE. The trim removed 3 bases at V and 5 bases at J, leaving 17 bases unmatched. CDR3 length: 18 residues. Plates contained about 200,000 CFSE-labeled responder cells and about 200,000 irradiated, violet-dye-labeled stimulator cells.

The clonotype originates from a human patient who received an intestinal transplant. This specimen was alloreactive CD8+ T cells from a mixed lymphocyte reaction culture, taken before intestinal transplant. Indicated subset: CFSE-low proliferating T cells sorted from roughly six-day pre-transplant mixed lymphocyte reaction (GvH or HvG direction). The chain has TRBV9 and TRBJ2-5, with TRBD1 matching over 9 bases. CDR3 region: CASSARAYQTGGRETQYF. In DNA form, the CDR3 reads TGTGCCAGCAGCGCTCGAGCATACCAGACAGGGGGGCGTGAGACCCAGTACTTC.